These T cell receptor beta chains were read from a single sample in a study of OX40 agonist ivuxolimab in advanced cancers. Sequenced by immunoSEQ multiplex PCR; TCRdb stores in-frame clones only, minus some. Of about 110,000 clones listed, 75% to 95% are singletons. This specimen was CD4+ or CD8+ T cells sorted from blood, taken in a trial of the OX40 agonist ivuxolimab. The receptors here all came from an adult with an advanced solid tumor such as melanoma, head and neck, liver or kidney cancer. The CDR3 runs from the conserved cysteine through the conserved F or W. A D gene is named only where the DNA matches it firmly. Size values are once, few and many counts, or a class for expanded clones, and some rows have none.

v_gene: TRBV6-6
j_gene: TRBJ2-5
abundance: once
d_gene: TRBD1
CDR3aa: CASRRRGQGAETQYF
CDR3nt: TGTGCCAGCAGGCGACGAGGACAGGGGGCCGAGACCCAGTACTTC

v_gene: TRBV6-5
j_gene: TRBJ2-6
abundance: -
d_gene: -
CDR3aa: CASSYSISGANVLTF
CDR3nt: TGTGCCAGCAGTTACTCCATCTCTGGGGCCAACGTCCTGACTTTC

v_gene: TRBV18
j_gene: TRBJ2-3
abundance: few
d_gene: TRBD2
CDR3aa: CASSPSSGGGLGTDTQYF
CDR3nt: TGTGCCAGCTCACCATCTAGCGGGGGCGGTCTGGGGACAGATACGCAGTATTTT

v_gene: TRBV11-2
j_gene: TRBJ2-1
abundance: -
d_gene: TRBD1
CDR3aa: CASSREGTGGHEQFF
CDR3nt: TGTGCCAGCAGCCGAGAGGGGACAGGGGGTCATGAGCAGTTCTTC

v_gene: TRBV25-1
j_gene: TRBJ1-1
abundance: once
d_gene: -
CDR3aa: CASSDTEAFF
CDR3nt: TGTGCCAGCAGTGACACTGAAGCTTTCTTT

v_gene: TRBV9
j_gene: TRBJ1-5
abundance: few
d_gene: TRBD1
CDR3aa: CASSPGTGSQPQHF
CDR3nt: TGTGCCAGCAGCCCCGGGACAGGGAGTCAGCCCCAGCATTTT

v_gene: TRBV28
j_gene: TRBJ2-7
abundance: -
d_gene: -
CDR3aa: CASRRTGSDYEQYF
CDR3nt: TGTGCCAGCAGGAGAACAGGGTCAGACTACGAGCAGTACTTC

v_gene: TRBV27
j_gene: TRBJ1-6
abundance: -
d_gene: TRBD1
CDR3aa: CASSLLQTGGGSPLHF
CDR3nt: TGTGCCAGCAGTTTATTACAGACAGGGGGCGGGTCACCCCTCCACTTT

v_gene: TRBV2
j_gene: TRBJ1-2
abundance: once
d_gene: -
CDR3aa: CASSGRQDGYTF
CDR3nt: TGTGCCAGCAGTGGGCGACAGGATGGCTACACCTTC

v_gene: TRBV5-6
j_gene: TRBJ2-7
abundance: -
d_gene: TRBD1
CDR3aa: CASSSGTGQYEQYF
CDR3nt: TGTGCCAGCAGCTCTGGGACAGGGCAGTACGAGCAGTACTTC

v_gene: TRBV4-2
j_gene: TRBJ2-5
abundance: -
d_gene: TRBD2
CDR3aa: CASSQAGGGWETQYF
CDR3nt: TGTGCCAGCAGCCAAGCTGGCGGGGGATGGGAGACCCAGTACTTC

v_gene: TRBV6-5
j_gene: TRBJ1-2
abundance: -
d_gene: TRBD1
CDR3aa: CASSQGQGGFYTF
CDR3nt: TGTGCCAGCAGCCAGGGACAGGGGGGTTTCTACACCTTC

v_gene: TRBV28
j_gene: TRBJ2-3
abundance: -
d_gene: -
CDR3aa: CASSKARSTDTQYF
CDR3nt: TGTGCCAGCAGTAAGGCAAGGAGCACAGATACGCAGTATTTT

v_gene: TRBV28
j_gene: TRBJ2-7
abundance: -
d_gene: -
CDR3aa: CASSFSAGALYEQYF
CDR3nt: TGTGCCAGCAGTTTTTCGGCAGGGGCCCTCTACGAGCAGTACTTC

v_gene: TRBV7-6
j_gene: TRBJ2-7
abundance: -
d_gene: -
CDR3aa: CASSFRTEHEQYF
CDR3nt: TGTGCCAGCAGCTTCCGTACAGAACACGAGCAGTACTTC

v_gene: TRBV4-2
j_gene: TRBJ2-2
abundance: -
d_gene: -
CDR3aa: CASSLQTDRELFF
CDR3nt: TGTGCCAGCAGCCTGCAGACAGACAGGGAGCTGTTTTTT

v_gene: TRBV2
j_gene: TRBJ1-2
abundance: -
d_gene: -
CDR3aa: CASVQSRLNYGYTF
CDR3nt: TGTGCCAGTGTCCAAAGTCGACTCAACTATGGCTACACCTTC

v_gene: TRBV11-2
j_gene: TRBJ2-5
abundance: -
d_gene: -
CDR3aa: CASSDQRAETQYF
CDR3nt: TGTGCCAGCAGCGATCAACGGGCAGAGACCCAGTACTTC

v_gene: TRBV7-2
j_gene: TRBJ2-7
abundance: few
d_gene: TRBD2
CDR3aa: CASSLVGGGSEQYF
CDR3nt: TGTGCCAGCAGCTTAGTTGGCGGGGGTTCAGAGCAGTACTTC

v_gene: TRBV7-9
j_gene: TRBJ2-7
abundance: -
d_gene: -
CDR3aa: CASSLAGLNYEQYF
CDR3nt: TGTGCCAGCAGCTTAGCGGGACTGAACTACGAGCAGTACTTC

v_gene: TRBV7-2
j_gene: TRBJ1-3
abundance: -
d_gene: TRBD1
CDR3aa: CASSPGTASGNTIYF
CDR3nt: TGTGCCAGCAGCCCCGGGACAGCCTCTGGAAACACCATATATTTT

v_gene: TRBV7-9
j_gene: TRBJ2-7
abundance: -
d_gene: -
CDR3aa: CASSPGDIHEQYF
CDR3nt: TGTGCCAGCAGCCCCGGAGACATCCACGAGCAGTACTTC

v_gene: TRBV19
j_gene: TRBJ1-2
abundance: -
d_gene: -
CDR3aa: CASSPTEYGYTF
CDR3nt: TGTGCCAGTAGTCCGACGGAGTATGGCTACACCTTC

v_gene: TRBV27
j_gene: TRBJ1-4
abundance: -
d_gene: TRBD1
CDR3aa: CASSSGQQTNEKLFF
CDR3nt: TGTGCCAGCAGTTCGGGACAGCAAACTAATGAAAAACTGTTTTTT

v_gene: TRBV30
j_gene: TRBJ1-3
abundance: -
d_gene: -
CDR3aa: CAWSGHSGNTIYF
CDR3nt: TGTGCCTGGAGTGGGCACTCTGGAAACACCATATATTTT

v_gene: TRBV5-4
j_gene: TRBJ1-3
abundance: -
d_gene: -
CDR3aa: CASSQDQSLDTIYF
CDR3nt: TGTGCCAGCAGCCAAGATCAATCCTTGGACACCATATATTTT

v_gene: TRBV10-3
j_gene: TRBJ1-5
abundance: once
d_gene: -
CDR3aa: CAISGTGNQPQHF
CDR3nt: TGTGCCATCAGTGGGACTGGAAATCAGCCCCAGCATTTT

v_gene: TRBV10-3
j_gene: TRBJ2-4
abundance: -
d_gene: -
CDR3aa: CATRTPERDIQYF
CDR3nt: TGTGCCACCCGTACTCCAGAACGGGACATTCAGTACTTC

v_gene: TRBV10-3
j_gene: TRBJ1-1
abundance: -
d_gene: -
CDR3aa: CAITRGWGDTEAFF
CDR3nt: TGTGCCATCACCAGGGGATGGGGGGACACTGAAGCTTTCTTT

v_gene: TRBV6-5
j_gene: TRBJ2-7
abundance: -
d_gene: TRBD1
CDR3aa: CASSKGTAFYEQYF
CDR3nt: TGTGCCAGCAGTAAAGGGACAGCGTTCTACGAGCAGTACTTC

v_gene: TRBV5-1
j_gene: TRBJ2-3
abundance: -
d_gene: TRBD2
CDR3aa: CATQRGGTDTQYF
CDR3nt: TGCGCCACCCAACGGGGGGGCACAGATACGCAGTATTTT

v_gene: TRBV30
j_gene: TRBJ1-4
abundance: -
d_gene: TRBD1
CDR3aa: CAWSVRQGAGEKLFF
CDR3nt: TGTGCCTGGAGTGTTCGACAGGGGGCGGGGGAAAAACTGTTTTTT

v_gene: TRBV6-5
j_gene: TRBJ2-5
abundance: -
d_gene: -
CDR3aa: CASSYYGGRRETQYF
CDR3nt: TGTGCCAGCAGTTACTACGGGGGGCGAAGGGAGACCCAGTACTTC

v_gene: TRBV2
j_gene: TRBJ2-7
abundance: -
d_gene: TRBD1
CDR3aa: CASSEYVQGAGIF
CDR3nt: TGTGCCAGCAGTGAATACGTACAGGGGGCAGGGATATTC

v_gene: TRBV11-3
j_gene: TRBJ2-1
abundance: -
d_gene: -
CDR3aa: CASSPTQWNEQFF
CDR3nt: TGTGCCAGCAGCCCAACCCAATGGAATGAGCAGTTCTTC

v_gene: TRBV14
j_gene: TRBJ1-3
abundance: -
d_gene: -
CDR3aa: CASSQDRDPGNTIYF
CDR3nt: TGTGCCAGCAGCCAAGACAGGGACCCTGGAAACACCATATATTTT

v_gene: TRBV7-3
j_gene: TRBJ2-2
abundance: -
d_gene: -
CDR3aa: CASSLNTGYTGELFF
CDR3nt: TGTGCCAGCAGCTTAAATACGGGTTACACCGGGGAGCTGTTTTTT

v_gene: TRBV4-2
j_gene: TRBJ1-5
abundance: -
d_gene: -
CDR3aa: CASSLTLDPSGNQPQHF
CDR3nt: TGTGCCAGCAGCCTCACCCTCGATCCCTCTGGCAATCAGCCCCAGCATTTT

v_gene: TRBV30
j_gene: TRBJ1-5
abundance: -
d_gene: -
CDR3aa: CAWSSLFGGQPQHF
CDR3nt: TGTGCCTGGAGCTCTCTCTTTGGGGGCCAGCCCCAGCATTTT

v_gene: TRBV18
j_gene: TRBJ2-3
abundance: -
d_gene: -
CDR3aa: CASSPTTGVASTDTQYF
CDR3nt: TGTGCCAGCTCACCCACGACGGGGGTAGCTAGCACAGATACGCAGTATTTT

v_gene: TRBV30
j_gene: TRBJ2-6
abundance: -
d_gene: -
CDR3aa: CAWNPSGYRGGANVLTF
CDR3nt: TGTGCCTGGAATCCCTCCGGGTACCGGGGTGGGGCCAACGTCCTGACTTTC

v_gene: TRBV7-2
j_gene: TRBJ1-5
abundance: -
d_gene: -
CDR3aa: CASSLGRGNQPQHF
CDR3nt: TGTGCCAGCAGCTTAGGCAGGGGTAATCAGCCCCAGCATTTT

v_gene: TRBV30
j_gene: TRBJ1-5
abundance: -
d_gene: -
CDR3aa: CAWSTGGNQPQHF
CDR3nt: TGTGCCTGGAGTACTGGGGGAAATCAGCCCCAGCATTTT

v_gene: TRBV4-2
j_gene: TRBJ1-5
abundance: -
d_gene: -
CDR3aa: CASSLDGGNQPQHF
CDR3nt: TGTGCCAGCAGCTTGGATGGCGGGAACCAGCCCCAGCATTTT

v_gene: TRBV5-1
j_gene: TRBJ2-5
abundance: -
d_gene: TRBD2
CDR3aa: CASREDGAGGRETQYF
CDR3nt: TGCGCCAGCAGGGAGGACGGTGCGGGGGGGCGTGAGACCCAGTACTTC

v_gene: TRBV6-6
j_gene: TRBJ1-3
abundance: -
d_gene: -
CDR3aa: CASSYEGNTIYF
CDR3nt: TGTGCCAGCAGTTACGAAGGAAACACCATATATTTT

v_gene: TRBV30
j_gene: TRBJ2-5
abundance: -
d_gene: TRBD2
CDR3aa: CACVYQGAGGTQYF
CDR3nt: TGTGCCTGCGTATACCAAGGGGCGGGGGGTACCCAGTACTTC

v_gene: TRBV27
j_gene: TRBJ1-1
abundance: -
d_gene: -
CDR3aa: CASSRTENTEAFF
CDR3nt: TGTGCCAGCAGCCGGACAGAGAACACTGAAGCTTTCTTT

v_gene: TRBV28
j_gene: TRBJ2-7
abundance: -
d_gene: TRBD1
CDR3aa: CASSPGQSYEQYF
CDR3nt: TGTGCCAGCAGTCCGGGACAGAGCTACGAGCAGTACTTC

v_gene: TRBV4-1
j_gene: TRBJ2-5
abundance: -
d_gene: TRBD2
CDR3aa: CASSQVSSGGPLQETQYF
CDR3nt: TGCGCCAGCAGCCAAGTTTCTAGCGGGGGGCCTCTTCAAGAGACCCAGTACTTC

v_gene: TRBV11-2
j_gene: TRBJ1-3
abundance: -
d_gene: -
CDR3aa: CASGRDPSGNTIYF
CDR3nt: TGTGCCAGTGGCCGGGACCCCTCTGGAAACACCATATATTTT

v_gene: TRBV18
j_gene: TRBJ2-5
abundance: -
d_gene: -
CDR3aa: CASSTQGETQYF
CDR3nt: TGTGCCAGCTCAACACAGGGTGAGACCCAGTACTTC

v_gene: TRBV19
j_gene: TRBJ1-3
abundance: -
d_gene: TRBD1
CDR3aa: CASRPGTESSGNTIYF
CDR3nt: TGTGCCAGTAGGCCCGGGACAGAGAGCTCTGGAAACACCATATATTTT